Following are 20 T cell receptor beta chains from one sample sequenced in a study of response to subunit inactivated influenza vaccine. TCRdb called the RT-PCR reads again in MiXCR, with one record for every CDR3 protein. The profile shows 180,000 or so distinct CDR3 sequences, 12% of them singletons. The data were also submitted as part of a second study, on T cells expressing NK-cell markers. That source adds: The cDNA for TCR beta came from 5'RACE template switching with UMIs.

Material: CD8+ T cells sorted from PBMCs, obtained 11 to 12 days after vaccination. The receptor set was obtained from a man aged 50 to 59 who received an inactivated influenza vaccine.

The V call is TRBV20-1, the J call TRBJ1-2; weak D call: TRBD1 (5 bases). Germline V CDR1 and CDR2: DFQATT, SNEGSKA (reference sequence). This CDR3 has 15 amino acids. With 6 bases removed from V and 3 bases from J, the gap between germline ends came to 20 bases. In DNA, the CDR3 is TGCAGTGCCCGTAATCCCGGGACGGAATACTATGGCTACACCTTC. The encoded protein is CSARNPGTEYYGYTF.

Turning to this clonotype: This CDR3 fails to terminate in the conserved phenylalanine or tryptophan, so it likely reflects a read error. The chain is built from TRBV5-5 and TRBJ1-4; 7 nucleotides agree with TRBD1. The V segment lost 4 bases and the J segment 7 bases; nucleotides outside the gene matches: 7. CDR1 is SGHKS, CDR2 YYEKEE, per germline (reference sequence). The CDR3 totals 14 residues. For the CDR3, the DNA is TGTGCCAGCAGCGACGACAGGGTTGGTGAAAAACTGTTTCTT. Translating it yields CASSDDRVGEKLFL.

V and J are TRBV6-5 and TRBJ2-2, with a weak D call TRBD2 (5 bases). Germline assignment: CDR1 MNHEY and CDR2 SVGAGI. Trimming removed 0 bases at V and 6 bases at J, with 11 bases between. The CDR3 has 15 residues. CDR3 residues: CASSYSIEGPGELFF. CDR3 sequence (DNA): TGTGCCAGCAGTTACTCGATAGAGGGTCCCGGGGAGCTGTTTTTT.

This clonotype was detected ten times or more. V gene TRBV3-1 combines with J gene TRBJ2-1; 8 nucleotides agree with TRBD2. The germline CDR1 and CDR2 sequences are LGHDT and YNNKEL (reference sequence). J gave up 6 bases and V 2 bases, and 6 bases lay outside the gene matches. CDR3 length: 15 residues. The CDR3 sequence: CASSQWRGTSNEQFF. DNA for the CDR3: TGTGCCAGCAGCCAATGGCGGGGGACTAGCAATGAGCAGTTCTTC.

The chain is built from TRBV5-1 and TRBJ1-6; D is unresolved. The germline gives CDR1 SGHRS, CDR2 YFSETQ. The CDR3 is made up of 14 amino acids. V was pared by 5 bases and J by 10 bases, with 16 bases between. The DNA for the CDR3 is TGCGCCAGCAGGGAGGGCGGCGACGCATCACCCCTCCACTTT. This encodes CASREGGDASPLHF.

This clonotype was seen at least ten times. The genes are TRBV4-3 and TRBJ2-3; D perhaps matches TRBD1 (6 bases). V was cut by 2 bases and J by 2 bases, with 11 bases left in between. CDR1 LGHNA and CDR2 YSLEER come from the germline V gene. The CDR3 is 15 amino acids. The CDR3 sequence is CASSQRGSVTDTQYF. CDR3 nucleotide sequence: TGCGCCAGCAGCCAAAGGGGGTCAGTCACAGATACGCAGTATTTT.

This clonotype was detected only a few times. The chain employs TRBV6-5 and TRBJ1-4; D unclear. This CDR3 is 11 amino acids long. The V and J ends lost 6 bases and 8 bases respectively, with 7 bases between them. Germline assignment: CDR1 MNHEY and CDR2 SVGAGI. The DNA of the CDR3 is TGTGCCAGCAGGGGCAGCGAAAAACTGTTTTTT. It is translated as CASRGSEKLFF.

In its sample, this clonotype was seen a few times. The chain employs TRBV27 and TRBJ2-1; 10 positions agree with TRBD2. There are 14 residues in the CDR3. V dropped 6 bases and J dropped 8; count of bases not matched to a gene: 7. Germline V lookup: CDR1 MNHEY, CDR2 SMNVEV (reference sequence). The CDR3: CASRDSGRLDEQFF. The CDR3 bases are TGTGCCAGCAGAGATAGCGGGAGGCTGGATGAGCAGTTCTTC.

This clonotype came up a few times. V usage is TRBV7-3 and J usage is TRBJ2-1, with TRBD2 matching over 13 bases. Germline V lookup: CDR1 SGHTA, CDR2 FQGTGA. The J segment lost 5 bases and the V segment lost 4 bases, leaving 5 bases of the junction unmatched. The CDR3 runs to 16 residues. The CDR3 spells CASSSRTSGSHNEQFF. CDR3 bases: TGTGCCAGCAGCTCACGGACTAGCGGGAGCCACAATGAGCAGTTCTTC. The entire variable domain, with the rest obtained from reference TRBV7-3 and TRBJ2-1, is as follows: GAGVSQTPSNKVTEKGKYVELRCDPISGHTALYWYRQSLGQGPEFLIYFQGTGAADDSGLPNDRFFAVRPEGSVSTLKIQRTERGDSAVYLCASSSRTSGSHNEQFFGPGTRLTVL.

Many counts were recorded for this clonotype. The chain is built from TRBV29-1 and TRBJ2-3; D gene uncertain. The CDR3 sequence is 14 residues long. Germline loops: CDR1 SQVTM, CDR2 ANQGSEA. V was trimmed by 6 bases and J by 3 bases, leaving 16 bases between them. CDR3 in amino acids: CSVRPKRVTDTQYF. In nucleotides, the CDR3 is TGCAGCGTCCGCCCCAAGCGAGTGACAGATACGCAGTATTTT.

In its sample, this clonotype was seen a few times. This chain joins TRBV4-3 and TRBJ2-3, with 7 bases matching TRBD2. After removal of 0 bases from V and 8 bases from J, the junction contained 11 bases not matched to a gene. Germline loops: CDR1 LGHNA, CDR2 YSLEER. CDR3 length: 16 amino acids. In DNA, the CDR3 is TGCGCCAGCAGCCAAGATCTTGGCGGGGAGGGCGTTACGCAGTATTTT. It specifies CASSQDLGGEGVTQYF.

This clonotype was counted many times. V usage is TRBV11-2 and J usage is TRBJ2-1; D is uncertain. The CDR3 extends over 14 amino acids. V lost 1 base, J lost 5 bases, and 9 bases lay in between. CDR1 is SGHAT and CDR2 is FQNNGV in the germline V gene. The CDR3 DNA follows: TGTGCCAGCAGCTTAGCTGCGTTAAACAATGAGCAGTTCTTC. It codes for CASSLAALNNEQFF.

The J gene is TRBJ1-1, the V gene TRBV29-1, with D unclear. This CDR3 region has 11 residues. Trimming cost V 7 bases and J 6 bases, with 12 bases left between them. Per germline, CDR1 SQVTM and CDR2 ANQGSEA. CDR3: CSELVGAEAFF. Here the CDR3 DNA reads TGCAGCGAACTAGTAGGAGCTGAAGCTTTCTTT.

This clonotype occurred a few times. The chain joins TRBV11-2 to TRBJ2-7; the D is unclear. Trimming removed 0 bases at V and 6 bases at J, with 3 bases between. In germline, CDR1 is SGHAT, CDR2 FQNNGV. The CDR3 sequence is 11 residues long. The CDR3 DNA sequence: TGTGCCAGCAGCTTAGACCCCGAGCAGTACTTC. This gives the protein CASSLDPEQYF.

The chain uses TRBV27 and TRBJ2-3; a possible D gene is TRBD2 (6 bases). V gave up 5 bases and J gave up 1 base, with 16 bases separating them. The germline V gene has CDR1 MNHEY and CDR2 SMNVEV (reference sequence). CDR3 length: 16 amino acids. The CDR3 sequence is CASSPQLALGTDTQYF. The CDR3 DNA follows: TGTGCCAGCAGTCCCCAACTAGCTTTGGGCACAGATACGCAGTATTTT.

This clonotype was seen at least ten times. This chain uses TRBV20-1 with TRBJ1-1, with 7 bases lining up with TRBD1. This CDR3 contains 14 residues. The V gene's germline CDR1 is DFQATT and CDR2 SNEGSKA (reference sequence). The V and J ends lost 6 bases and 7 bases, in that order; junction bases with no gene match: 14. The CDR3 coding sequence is TGCAGTGCCGACAGGGCGATTTCGAGGGGTGAAGCTTTCTTT. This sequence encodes CSADRAISRGEAFF.

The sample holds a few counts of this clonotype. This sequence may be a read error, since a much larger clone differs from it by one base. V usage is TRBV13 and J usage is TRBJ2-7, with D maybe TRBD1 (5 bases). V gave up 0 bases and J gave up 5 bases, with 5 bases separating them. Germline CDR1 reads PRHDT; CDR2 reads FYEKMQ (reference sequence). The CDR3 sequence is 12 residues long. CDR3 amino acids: CASSLGGDEQYF. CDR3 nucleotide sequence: TGTGCCAGCAGCTTAGGAGGGGACGAGCAGTACTTC.

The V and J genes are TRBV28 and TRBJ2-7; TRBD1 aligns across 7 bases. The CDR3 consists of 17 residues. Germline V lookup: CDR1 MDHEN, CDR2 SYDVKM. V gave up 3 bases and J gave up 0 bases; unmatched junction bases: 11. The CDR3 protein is CASSFVRGQALSYEQYF. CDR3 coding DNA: TGTGCCAGCAGTTTCGTTAGGGGGCAGGCTCTCTCCTACGAGCAGTACTTC.

This CDR3 is CSVVWGSYNEQFF. CDR3 coding DNA: TGCAGCGTTGTGTGGGGCTCCTACAATGAGCAGTTCTTC. The chain is built from TRBV29-1 and TRBJ2-1; D ambiguous. Per germline, CDR1 SQVTM and CDR2 ANQGSEA. The CDR3 extends over 13 amino acids. Trimming took 4 bases from V and 0 from J, leaving 7 bases between them.

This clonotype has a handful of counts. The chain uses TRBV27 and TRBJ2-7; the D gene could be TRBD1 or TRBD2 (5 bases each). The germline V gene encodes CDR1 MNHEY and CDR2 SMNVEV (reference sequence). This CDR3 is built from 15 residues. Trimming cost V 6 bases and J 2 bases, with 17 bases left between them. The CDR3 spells CASRRDGTVAYEQYF. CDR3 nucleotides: TGTGCCAGCAGGCGCGACGGGACGGTCGCCTACGAGCAGTACTTC.